This T cell receptor (beta chain) was retrieved from a study of blood T cell repertoires in COVID-19. Study overall: From the United States, Italy and Spain came samples of acute and convalescent COVID-19. From T cells, B-cell-depleted T cells, or PBMCs came the material, which was cDNA or gDNA.

Germline CDR1 is ENHRY and CDR2 is SYGVKD. Trimming took off 8 bases at V and 10 bases at J, with 14 bases between the two ends. The CDR3 has 11 amino acids. The assay was immunoSEQ multiplex PCR, and TCRdb's table has in-frame clones only and misses some. The table has 200,000 to 250,000 clones, about 90% seen once. The rearrangement links TRBV10-3 to TRBJ1-1; D gene uncertain. The clonotype was recovered from a woman aged 25 to 45 who had recovered from COVID-19. The material sequenced was peripheral blood. The CDR3 here is CAISDGDRAFF. CDR3 sequence (DNA): TGTGCCATCTCGGACGGGGATAGAGCTTTCTTT.